This T cell receptor beta chain was captured by sequencing in a study of blood T cells in healthy people across ages. Study-wide results and caveats: More naive CD4+ cells and higher diversity were found in long-lived than in aged donors. A roughly linear fall in TCR beta diversity per million T cells was seen with increasing age. Naive T cell percentage and TCR beta diversity correlated strongly.

Sample-barcoded 5' priming and a J-beta primer mix drove a second PCR of about 6 to 12 cycles. Every sample gave at least 2.5 million paired-end reads containing CDR3. TCRdb recomputed calls from the 5' RACE reads with MiXCR, one row per CDR3 protein. The sample includes 1.5 million to 2 million distinct CDR3 sequences, 28% of them seen just once. There are 14 residues in the CDR3. V gave up 7 bases and J gave up 4 bases; unmatched junction bases: 6. This clonotype was detected many times. Its antigen is unknown. V and J are TRBV12-3 or TRBV12-4 and TRBJ1-2; 10 bases match TRBD1. The sample was blood. The TCR comes from a woman in her thirties in good health. The DNA for the CDR3 is TGTGCCAGCAAATCGGGACAGGGGATCTATGGCTACACCTTC. As protein: CASKSGQGIYGYTF.